This T cell receptor beta chain was identified during a study of OX40 agonist ivuxolimab in advanced cancers. Study context: Hepatocellular carcinoma, melanoma, renal cell or head and neck cancer was diagnosed in the dose-escalation patients.

Using immunoSEQ multiplex PCR, the repertoire was profiled, and TCRdb retains in-frame clones only, with some absent. The data contain 25,000 to 30,000 clones, roughly 85% of them singletons. The study's findings and limits: Among patients with partial responses at 0.1-3.0 mg/kg, clonal expansion was among the lowest. Clonal expansion from baseline to week 6 occurred in both CD4+ and CD8+ T cells. Expanded clones were, on average, more numerous in CD8+ T cells than in CD4+.

As for this clone: Its specificity is not known.

The CDR3 runs 15 residues. Trimming cost V 0 bases and J 4 bases, with 10 bases left between them. CDR1 and CDR2 from the germline V gene are SGDLS and YYNGEE. The specimen comprised CD4+ or CD8+ T cells sorted from blood, sampled in a trial of the OX40 agonist ivuxolimab. The rearrangement links TRBV9 to TRBJ2-2; perhaps TRBD2 as D (6 bases). This TCR was sampled from an adult with an advanced solid tumor such as melanoma, head and neck, liver or kidney cancer. CDR3 region: CASSVAQGLTGELFF. In nucleotides, the CDR3 is TGTGCCAGCAGCGTAGCCCAGGGACTCACCGGGGAGCTGTTTTTT.